The rows below give T cell receptor beta chains drawn from one sample of a study of T cells in Graves' hyperthyroidism and ophthalmopathy. TCRdb passed the multiplex PCR reads through MiXCR, listing each CDR3 protein once. The sample yields 800,000 or so distinct CDR3 sequences, 38% seen once. The sample comprised blood. These receptors were collected from a man younger than 35 with Graves' hyperthyroidism. The CDR3 runs from the conserved cysteine through the conserved F or W. Each record gives: clone size, J gene, D gene, V gene, CDR3 protein, CDR3 DNA. A D gene is named only where the DNA matches it firmly. Not every row has a clone size; where given, it reads once, few, many or a size class.

-	TRBJ1-3	TRBD1	TRBV2	CASSEWGQGNTIYF	TGTGCCAGCAGTGAATGGGGACAGGGGAACACCATATATTTT
few	TRBJ1-1	-	TRBV6-5	CASSRVGSDTEAFF	TGTGCCAGCAGTCGGGTAGGGAGCGACACTGAAGCTTTCTTT
-	TRBJ1-5	-	TRBV10-3	CASSYVGAPNQPQHF	TGTGCCAGCAGTTACGTGGGGGCTCCGAATCAGCCCCAGCATTTT
many	TRBJ2-7	TRBD1	TRBV29-1	CTGQGGYEQYF	TGCACCGGACAGGGTGGATACGAGCAGTACTTC
once	TRBJ1-5	-	TRBV7-6	CASSVAGAGQPQHF	TGTGCCAGCAGCGTAGCGGGGGCAGGGCAGCCCCAGCATTTT
-	TRBJ2-5	-	TRBV7-9	CASSQAAGRQETQYF	TGCGCCAGCAGCCAAGCCGCAGGGAGACAAGAGACCCAGTACTTC
-	TRBJ2-7	-	TRBV11-2	CASSLVLEGYEQYF	TGTGCCAGCAGCTTAGTCCTAGAGGGCTACGAGCAGTACTTC
-	TRBJ1-2	-	TRBV12-3/TRBV12-4	CASSTLGAIYGYTF	TGTGCCAGCAGCACGTTAGGGGCCATCTATGGCTACACCTTC
-	TRBJ1-2	-	TRBV29-1	CSVSGDYGYTF	TGCAGCGTTTCAGGGGACTATGGCTACACCTTC
once	TRBJ2-7	-	TRBV2	CTSSYRQAYEQYF	TGTACCAGCAGTTACCGGCAGGCCTACGAGCAGTACTTC
many	TRBJ1-6	-	TRBV15	CATSRDPGLNSPLHF	TGTGCCACCAGCAGAGATCCGGGGCTTAATTCACCCCTCCACTTT
-	TRBJ2-1	-	TRBV5-1	CASSSRGNEQFF	TGCGCCAGCAGCTCTAGAGGGAATGAGCAGTTCTTC
many	TRBJ1-1	-	TRBV2	CASSEGAAQTEAFF	TGTGCCAGCAGTGAAGGGGCGGCTCAAACTGAAGCTTTCTTT
-	TRBJ1-6	-	TRBV2	CASTVGGAIGSPLHF	TGTGCCAGCACCGTCGGGGGGGCAATAGGTTCACCCCTCCACTTT
few	TRBJ1-3	-	TRBV9	CASSVAGVLGNTIYF	TGTGCCAGCAGCGTAGCAGGGGTTTTAGGAAACACCATATATTTT
-	TRBJ1-3	TRBD1	TRBV11-2	CASSFGTGIAGNTIYF	TGCGCCAGCAGCTTCGGGACAGGGATTGCTGGAAACACCATATATTTT
few	TRBJ2-5	TRBD2	TRBV6-5	CASSYPPPGGGQETQYF	TGTGCCAGCAGTTACCCTCCTCCCGGCGGGGGACAAGAGACCCAGTACTTC
-	TRBJ2-7	-	TRBV12-3/TRBV12-4	CASSLSWALEQYF	TGTGCCAGCAGTTTATCCTGGGCCCTCGAGCAGTACTTC
many	TRBJ1-2	-	TRBV29-1	CSVPTVYGYTF	TGCAGCGTTCCGACAGTCTATGGCTACACCTTC
few	TRBJ1-2	-	TRBV5-1	CASSFGTDRLNGYTF	TGCGCCAGCAGCTTTGGGACGGACCGGCTGAATGGCTACACCTTC
-	TRBJ2-7	-	TRBV2	CASSTPEQYF	TGTGCCAGCAGCACGCCCGAGCAGTACTTC
few	TRBJ2-5	TRBD2	TRBV9	CASSAWGGGQETQYF	TGTGCCAGCAGTGCCTGGGGGGGTGGGCAAGAGACCCAGTACTTC
-	TRBJ2-7	TRBD1	TRBV11-2	CASSPGQGGFHEQYF	TGTGCCAGCAGCCCGGGACAGGGAGGGTTTCACGAGCAGTACTTC
-	TRBJ1-1	-	TRBV9	CASSESGRTDTEAFF	TGTGCCAGCAGCGAAAGTGGACGGACGGACACTGAAGCTTTCTTT
-	TRBJ2-7	-	TRBV4-1	CASSQDEGLMEQYF	TGCGCCAGCAGCCAAGACGAGGGGTTAATGGAGCAGTACTTC
many	TRBJ2-5	TRBD2	TRBV29-1	CSVELVPSGGAVETQYF	TGCAGCGTTGAACTAGTGCCTAGCGGGGGGGCGGTGGAGACCCAGTACTTC
-	TRBJ1-1	-	TRBV25-1	CATSWEDTEAFF	TGTGCCACCAGTTGGGAAGACACTGAAGCTTTCTTT
many	TRBJ2-5	-	TRBV2	CASKLMVTQETQYF	TGTGCCAGCAAGCTTATGGTCACCCAAGAGACCCAGTACTTC
many	TRBJ1-1	-	TRBV20-1	CSASIGAEAFF	TGCAGTGCTTCAATTGGGGCTGAAGCTTTCTTT
-	TRBJ1-1	-	TRBV7-3	CASSQEDSTEAFF	TGCGCCAGCAGCCAAGAAGACAGCACTGAAGCTTTCTTT
-	TRBJ2-6	TRBD2	TRBV10-2	CASHTSGGANVLTF	TGCGCCAGCCACACTAGCGGGGGGGCCAACGTCCTGACTTTC
-	TRBJ2-2	-	TRBV20-1	CSASWSANTGELFF	TGCAGTGCTAGCTGGAGCGCGAACACCGGGGAGCTGTTTTTT
-	TRBJ2-2	-	TRBV10-3	CAIKAQGGMNTGELFF	TGTGCCATCAAGGCACAGGGGGGGATGAACACCGGGGAGCTGTTTTTT
-	TRBJ2-2	-	TRBV7-8	CASSLYRGTGTGELFF	TGTGCCAGCAGCTTATATCGGGGGACGGGCACCGGGGAGCTGTTTTTT
-	TRBJ2-2	TRBD1	TRBV7-9	CASSSLDRGPVGELFF	TGTGCCAGCAGCTCCCTGGACAGGGGGCCTGTCGGGGAGCTGTTTTTT
-	TRBJ2-5	-	TRBV7-9	CASSLVGGPQYF	TGTGCCAGCAGCTTAGTGGGGGGCCCCCAGTACTTC
-	TRBJ1-6	-	TRBV20-1	CSAPDRSGEGSPLHF	TGCAGTGCACCCGACCGTTCTGGGGAAGGATCACCCCTCCACTTT
-	TRBJ2-2	-	TRBV9	CASSVAGLTGELFF	TGTGCCAGCAGCGTAGCGGGCCTCACCGGGGAGCTGTTTTTT